In this sample, the clone carrying this TCR beta chain turned up a few times. The data derive from a study of quantifying T cell responses using KT2 cells. Study-wide context: Reverse transcription used primers in the TCR alpha and beta constant regions.

Each cDNA got a UMI-containing oligo ligated at its 3' end. First-round PCR used approximately 4 cycles and beta primers RC1.1 and RC1.2 covering TRBC1 and TRBC2. From the second PCR onward, TCR alpha and beta chains were processed separately. MiXCR, applied by TCRdb to the UMI-ligation and nested PCR reads, yields one record per CDR3 protein. The data hold about 30,000 distinct CDR3 sequences, with 6% to 8% observed a single time. The ends were cut back, 3 bases at V and 2 bases at J, with 12 bases in the middle. The CDR3 runs to 15 residues. CDR1 is PRHDT and CDR2 is FYEKMQ in the germline V gene (reference sequence).

The sequence was obtained from a human donor. This chain links TRBV13 with TRBJ2-3; perhaps TRBD1 as D (5 bases). Sequencing used PBMCs spiked with cells of the T cell clone KT2. CDR3 DNA sequence: TGTGCCAGCAGCTTTGCAGACAGAAACACAGATACGCAGTATTTT. Its protein is CASSFADRNTDTQYF.